This T cell receptor (beta chain) was captured in a study of CD8 T cells in ankylosing spondylitis. TCRdb redid the calling of the 5' RACE reads with MiXCR, one entry per CDR3 protein. The table records roughly 670,000 distinct CDR3 sequences, around 19% of them present only once. V lost 3 bases, J lost 4 bases, and 5 bases stayed unmatched. The CDR3 length is 14 residues. Germline lookup yields CDR1 SGHRS and CDR2 YFSETQ. A few counts support this clonotype. Antigen: not known. Regarding the study as a whole: Among TCR beta sequences, a motif of several highly homologous variants appeared characteristic of ankylosing spondylitis blood.

This rearrangement joins TRBV5-1 to TRBJ2-7, with TRBD1 matching 9 bases. Sequencing input: blood, either unsorted or a sorted T cell fraction (not recorded which). This TCR was sampled from a male donor with ankylosing spondylitis. The CDR3 reads CASSSGTGKYEQYF. CDR3 DNA sequence: TGCGCCAGCAGCTCCGGGACAGGGAAGTACGAGCAGTACTTC.